Listed below are T cell receptor beta chains from one sample, sequenced in a study of response to subunit inactivated influenza vaccine. TCRdb used MiXCR to reprocess the RT-PCR reads, holding one entry per CDR3 protein. The sample has 650,000 to 800,000 distinct CDR3 sequences, around 14% seen once. The input for sequencing was PBMCs from blood, taken approximately 15 days before vaccination. Receptors were obtained from a man aged 45-65 years who received an inactivated influenza vaccine. Both conserved end residues are part of each CDR3. A D gene is named only where the DNA matches it firmly. Clone size appears in some rows only: once, few, many, or a class for an expanded clone.

clone size | J gene | V gene | D gene | CDR3 protein | CDR3 DNA
few | TRBJ2-1 | TRBV28 | TRBD2 | CASRTGGRSYNEQFF | TGTGCCAGCAGGACGGGAGGCCGGTCCTACAATGAGCAGTTCTTC
few | TRBJ1-4 | TRBV7-9 | NA | CASSSLRTTNEKLFF | TGTGCCAGCAGCTCGCTCAGGACAACTAATGAAAAACTGTTTTTT
few | TRBJ2-2 | TRBV28 | NA | CASSLSSSWELFF | TGTGCCAGCAGTTTATCGAGCTCGTGGGAGCTGTTTTTT
NA | TRBJ2-7 | TRBV11-1 | TRBD1 | CASSPWTGTTSYEQYF | TGTGCCAGCAGCCCTTGGACAGGGACGACCTCCTACGAGCAGTACTTC
NA | TRBJ1-1 | TRBV20-1 | NA | CSARDLAGYEAFF | TGCAGTGCTAGAGATTTGGCAGGATATGAAGCTTTCTTT
many | TRBJ2-3 | TRBV12-3/TRBV12-4 | NA | CASRPAPPSKRDTQYF | TGTGCCAGCAGACCTGCCCCTCCTTCGAAGAGGGATACGCAGTATTTT
NA | TRBJ1-4 | TRBV28 | NA | CASSFHLGTNEKLFF | TGTGCCAGCAGTTTCCACTTGGGGACTAATGAAAAACTGTTTTTT
many | TRBJ2-2 | TRBV27 | NA | CASSSFTGELFF | TGTGCCAGCTCATCGTTCACCGGGGAGCTGTTTTTT
few | TRBJ1-6 | TRBV10-3 | NA | CAISEGRNNSPLHF | TGTGCCATCAGTGAGGGACGGAATAATTCACCCCTCCACTTT
NA | TRBJ2-3 | TRBV20-1 | TRBD2 | CSAPKTTSDTQYF | TGCAGTGCGCCGAAGACGACTAGCGATACGCAGTATTTT
many | TRBJ1-1 | TRBV27 | NA | CASSPGGLVGTEAFF | TGTGCCAGCAGTCCGGGGGGCCTGGTCGGGACTGAAGCTTTCTTT
NA | TRBJ2-7 | TRBV4-2 | TRBD2 | CASSQDLGLAGSYEQYF | TGTGCCAGCAGCCAAGATCTGGGACTAGCGGGGAGCTACGAGCAGTACTTC
few | TRBJ1-2 | TRBV20-1 | NA | CSASGGTPSNYGYTF | TGCAGTGCTAGCGGGGGTACACCTTCTAACTATGGCTACACCTTC
few | TRBJ2-7 | TRBV7-2 | TRBD2 | CASSLVGTSSYEQYF | TGTGCCAGCAGCTTAGTCGGGACTAGCTCCTACGAGCAGTACTTC
few | TRBJ2-7 | TRBV10-3 | NA | CAITGTENYEQYF | TGTGCCATTACCGGGACCGAGAACTACGAGCAGTACTTC
few | TRBJ1-2 | TRBV4-1 | NA | CASSQGVQGGYGYTF | TGCGCCAGCAGCCAAGGGGTTCAAGGGGGCTATGGCTACACCTTC
few | TRBJ1-4 | TRBV5-1 | NA | CASSRAGPNEKLFF | TGCGCCAGCAGCCGGGCGGGCCCTAATGAAAAACTGTTTTTT
few | TRBJ2-7 | TRBV7-2 | NA | CASSLAAQNLYEQYF | TGTGCCAGCAGCTTAGCGGCACAGAACCTCTACGAGCAGTACTTC
few | TRBJ2-1 | TRBV24-1 | NA | CATSDRETKTGSEQFF | TGTGCCACCAGTGATCGAGAAACGAAGACAGGAAGCGAGCAGTTCTTC
NA | TRBJ2-7 | TRBV5-5 | NA | CASSSLPGQNYEQYF | TGTGCCAGCAGCTCCCTCCCTGGACAGAACTACGAGCAGTACTTC
few | TRBJ2-7 | TRBV9 | TRBD1 | CASSVGDRGLEQYF | TGTGCCAGCAGCGTAGGGGACAGGGGGCTAGAGCAGTACTTC
NA | TRBJ2-2 | TRBV24-1 | NA | CATSDPTGGLDQGELFF | TGTGCCACCAGTGACCCGACCGGGGGGCTTGATCAAGGGGAGCTGTTTTTT
few | TRBJ1-5 | TRBV18 | NA | CASSSGRTINQPQHF | TGTGCCAGCTCATCGGGACGGACAATTAATCAGCCCCAGCATTTT
NA | TRBJ2-5 | TRBV18 | NA | CASSPRGPRETQYF | TGTGCCAGCTCACCCCGTGGACCTCGGGAGACCCAGTACTTC
few | TRBJ2-7 | TRBV9 | NA | CASSTARGDEQYF | TGTGCCAGCAGCACCGCGAGAGGGGACGAGCAGTACTTC
few | TRBJ2-7 | TRBV7-9 | TRBD1 | CASSLWRDRGDEQYF | TGTGCCAGCAGCTTGTGGAGGGACAGGGGAGACGAGCAGTACTTC